Below, 8 T cell receptor beta chains from the same sample are listed, as sequenced in a study of T cells expressing NK-cell markers. TCRdb reprocessed the 5' RACE reads and stores each CDR3 protein as one record, lacking DNA. The repertoire table contains about 460,000 distinct CDR3 sequences. Sequencing was carried out using blood T cells: a sorted CD56 or NKG2C T cell subset, CD4+ or CD8+ T cells, or bulk PBMC T cells (not recorded which). The receptor set was obtained from a woman between 50 and 59 years old in good health.

The V and J genes are TRBV19 and TRBJ2-1; checking the TCRdb D call of TRBD2 is not possible without DNA. CDR3 size: 16 residues. From germline, CDR1 is LNHDA and CDR2 SQIVND (reference sequence). The CDR3 is CASSIGTSGTYNEQFF.

The chain has TRBV6-1 and TRBJ1-2. The CDR3 loop spans 13 amino acids. CDR1 is MNHNS and CDR2 is SASEGT in the germline V gene. The CDR3 here is CASSEAPQYGYTF.

This chain links TRBV5-5 with TRBJ2-3; TCRdb picks TRBD2, but there is no DNA to check that call. The CDR3 is made up of 19 amino acids. Germline CDR1 reads SGHKS; CDR2 reads YYEKEE (reference sequence). The CDR3 here is CASSLVGGGAGGRADTQYF.

CDR3 region: CATTRDSIETQYF. The genes are TRBV15 and TRBJ2-5. The CDR3 loop spans 13 amino acids. The germline V gene encodes CDR1 LNHNV and CDR2 YYDKDF (reference sequence).

This CDR3 reads CASSNAGYEQYF. The chain is built from TRBV14 and TRBJ2-7; TCRdb indicates TRBD1, and absent DNA this call remains unverified. Germline lookup yields CDR1 SGHDN and CDR2 FVKESK. The CDR3 is 12 residues long.

The chain uses TRBV6-5 and TRBJ2-5. The CDR3 is 12 residues long. The germline V gene has CDR1 MNHEY and CDR2 SVGAGI. This chain's CDR3 is CASSYPLGTQYF.

The V and J genes are TRBV7-6 and TRBJ2-4. CDR1 and CDR2 (germline): SGHVS, FNYEAQ. The CDR3 is made up of 13 amino acids. The CDR3 here is CASSLESLGVQYF.

V is TRBV5-1 and J is TRBJ2-4; without DNA, the TCRdb call of TRBD2 cannot be checked. The V gene's germline CDR1 is SGHRS and CDR2 YFSETQ. The CDR3 has 15 amino acids. CDR3 amino acids: CASSTFLGGSNIQYF.